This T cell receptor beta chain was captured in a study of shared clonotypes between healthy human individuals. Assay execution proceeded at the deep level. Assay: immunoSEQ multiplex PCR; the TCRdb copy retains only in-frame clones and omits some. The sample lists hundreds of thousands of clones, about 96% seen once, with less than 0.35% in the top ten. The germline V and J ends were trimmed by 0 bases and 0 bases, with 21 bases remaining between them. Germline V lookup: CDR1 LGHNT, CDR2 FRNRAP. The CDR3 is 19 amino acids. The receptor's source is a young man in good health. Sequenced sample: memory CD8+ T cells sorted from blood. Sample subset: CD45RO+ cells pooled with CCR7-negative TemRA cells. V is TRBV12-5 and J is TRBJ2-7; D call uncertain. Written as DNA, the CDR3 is TGTGCTAGTGGTTTGGTACACGCGGTTCGGACGTCCTACTCCTACGAGCAGTACTTC. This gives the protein CASGLVHAVRTSYSYEQYF.